One sample yielded the 27 T cell receptor beta chains listed below, sequenced in a study of cytomegalovirus exposure and HLA in healthy donors. Primers: 60 Vbeta forward and 13 Jbeta reverse. Profiled with immunoSEQ multiplex PCR; TCRdb holds only in-frame clones, not every one. Among roughly 170,000 clones, roughly 80% were seen once, and the ten largest hold more than 5.5%. The specimen sequenced was PBMCs. All receptors derive from a man in his thirties or forties in good health and CMV-seropositive.

The chain couples TRBV5-1 to TRBJ1-4; D is perhaps TRBD1 (5 bases). CDR1 and CDR2 from the germline V gene are SGHRS and YFSETQ. Trimming pared 4 bases from V and 8 bases from J, leaving 15 bases between. The CDR3 loop spans 14 amino acids. The CDR3 DNA follows: TGCGCCAGCAGCCAAAGTGCAGGGTGGGAAAAACTGTTTTTT. The encoded protein is CASSQSAGWEKLFF.

The chain is built from TRBV19 and TRBJ1-4, with 9 bases that match TRBD1. The germline CDR1 and CDR2 sequences are LNHDA and SQIVND (reference sequence). V gave up 7 bases and J gave up 5 bases; unmatched junction bases: 8. The CDR3 runs to 15 residues. The CDR3 bases are TGTGCCAGTAACATCAGAGGGACAGGGAATGAAAAACTGTTTTTT. Its protein is CASNIRGTGNEKLFF. Together with reference TRBV19 and TRBJ1-4, the CDR3 gives the full variable domain: DGGITQSPKYLFRKEGQNVTLSCEQNLNHDAMYWYRQDPGQGLRLIYYSQIVNDFQKGDIAEGYSVSREKKESFPLTVTSAQKNPTAFYLCASNIRGTGNEKLFFGSGTQLSVL.

The rearrangement links TRBV28 to TRBJ1-1, with 9 bases lining up with TRBD1. Germline loops: CDR1 MDHEN, CDR2 SYDVKM. The CDR3 consists of 18 residues. J was trimmed by 6 bases and V by 4 bases; bases with no gene match: 18. CDR3: CASSSPGQGLQAAAEAFF. DNA of the CDR3: TGTGCCAGCAGTTCACCGGGACAGGGTCTCCAGGCGGCCGCTGAAGCTTTCTTT.

The genes are TRBV2 and TRBJ1-5; D ambiguous. CDR1 and CDR2 from the germline V gene are SNHLY and FYNNEI. The CDR3 is 13 residues long. The V gene lost 1 base and the J gene lost 4 bases, with 5 bases spanning the gap. In nucleotides, the CDR3 is TGTGCCAGCAGTGAAGGCAGGAATCAGCCCCAGCATTTT. As protein: CASSEGRNQPQHF.

The chain uses TRBV20-1 and TRBJ2-5; 7 bases match TRBD1. This CDR3 spans 11 amino acids. From germline, CDR1 is DFQATT and CDR2 SNEGSKA (reference sequence). The V and J ends lost 5 bases and 4 bases, in that order; junction bases with no gene match: 1. The CDR3, as DNA: TGCAGTGCTCCAGGGGGAGAGACCCAGTACTTC. It codes for CSAPGGETQYF.

The V call is TRBV5-4, the J call TRBJ2-3; TRBD1 agrees at 8 bases. Germline CDR1 SGHNT, CDR2 YYREEE (reference sequence). CDR3 length: 15 amino acids. With 2 bases clipped from V and 5 bases from J, the junction kept 7 bases outside the gene matches. The CDR3 nucleotides are TGTGCCAGCAGCTTTGGGCAGGGGGCTATAGATACGCAGTATTTT. It specifies CASSFGQGAIDTQYF.

The chain combines TRBV6-5 with TRBJ2-7; possible D gene TRBD2, 5 bases. The germline CDR1 and CDR2 sequences are MNHEY and SVGAGI. V was pared by 0 bases and J by 2 bases, with 11 bases between. The CDR3 is 15 residues long. As DNA, the CDR3 is TGTGCCAGCAGTTACTCGAGGGTTGCTACCTACGAGCAGTACTTC. Translation gives CASSYSRVATYEQYF.

This clone has more than one count but fewer than ten. V usage is TRBV7-9 and J usage is TRBJ1-1; D is uncertain. The V and J ends lost 1 base and 2 bases respectively, with 8 bases between them. There are 14 residues in the CDR3. Germline CDR1 SEHNR, CDR2 FQNEAQ (reference sequence). CDR3 in amino acids: CASSLGEVNTEAFF. CDR3 DNA: TGTGCCAGCAGCTTAGGGGAGGTTAACACTGAAGCTTTCTTT.

The V and J genes are TRBV4-2 and TRBJ2-1; D remains unclear. CDR1 LGHNA and CDR2 YNFKEQ come from the germline V gene. This CDR3 region has 13 residues. The germline V and J ends were trimmed by 4 bases and 9 bases, with 13 bases remaining between them. In DNA form, the CDR3 reads TGTGCCAGCAGCCCTGACATATACGGTGAGCAGTTCTTC. As protein: CASSPDIYGEQFF.

The chain links TRBV19 to TRBJ2-7; 7 bases line up with TRBD1. The germline V gene encodes CDR1 LNHDA and CDR2 SQIVND (reference sequence). With V trimmed by 6 bases and J by 1 base, 6 bases remained unmatched. This CDR3 comprises 14 residues. The CDR3 coding sequence is TGTGCCAGTAGCCGACAGGGTTGGTCCTACGAGCAGTACTTC. It specifies CASSRQGWSYEQYF.

This clone was detected once. This rearrangement joins TRBV6-5 to TRBJ2-1, with D perhaps TRBD2 (6 bases). The CDR3 has 15 residues. V gave up 8 bases and J gave up 11 bases, with 25 bases separating them. Germline values: CDR1 MNHEY, CDR2 SVGAGI. The CDR3 here is CASRGLTVYNDKQFF. In nucleotides, the CDR3 is TGTGCCAGCCGGGGACTTACCGTTTACAATGATAAGCAGTTCTTC.

As regards this clone: A read error may account for a junction end that differs from germline. This chain joins TRBV7-9 and TRBJ2-7, with 7 bases aligning to TRBD1. Per germline, CDR1 SEHNR and CDR2 FQNEAQ (reference sequence). CDR3 length: 14 amino acids. DNA for the CDR3: TGTTCCAGCAGCTTAGAGCTAGGGGGCATTAAGCAGTACTTC. Translating gives CSSSLELGGIKQYF.

This clone was detected a few times. The rearrangement links TRBV2 to TRBJ1-2; D uncertain. V was cut by 0 bases and J by 5 bases, with 13 bases left in between. There are 15 residues in the CDR3. In germline, CDR1 is SNHLY, CDR2 FYNNEI. CDR3 bases: TGTGCCAGCAGTGAAGCGGGGATAGCGGTTTATGGCTACACCTTC. Translation: CASSEAGIAVYGYTF.

CDR3 protein: CASSQDPGNGGYTF. The CDR3 DNA follows: TGTGCCAGCAGCCAAGATCCAGGGAACGGTGGCTACACCTTC. The chain joins TRBV4-2 to TRBJ1-2; a weak D match, TRBD1 (5 bases). Germline-derived CDR1 and CDR2 are LGHNA and YNFKEQ. This CDR3 contains 14 residues. V was shortened by 0 bases and J by 7 bases, with 12 bases between the two germline ends.

The J gene is TRBJ1-1, the V gene TRBV30; no firm D call. Trimming took 0 bases from V and 5 from J, leaving 10 bases between them. This CDR3 has 13 residues. Germline lookup yields CDR1 GTSNPN and CDR2 SVGIG (reference sequence). CDR3 region: CAWSVWGGTEAFF. The CDR3, as DNA: TGTGCCTGGAGTGTATGGGGAGGTACTGAAGCTTTCTTT.

The V and J genes are TRBV5-1 and TRBJ1-1, with D unclear. The V end was cut by 1 base, the J end by 6 bases, with 16 bases between. The V gene's germline CDR1 is SGHRS and CDR2 YFSETQ. The CDR3 extends over 15 amino acids. CDR3 nucleotides: TGCGCCAGCAGCTTGACGGGAGGGCCCATGGCTGAAGCTTTCTTT. Translated: CASSLTGGPMAEAFF.

The rearrangement uses TRBV18 and TRBJ2-5; TRBD1 aligns across 10 bases. The CDR3 contains 14 residues. The V gene's germline CDR1 is KGHSH and CDR2 LQKENI. Losses at the gene ends were 3 bases for V and 9 bases for J; bases not matched to a gene: 7. Written as DNA, the CDR3 is TGTGCCAGCTCACCCGCCGGGACAGGGGCGGCCCAGTACTTC. Translated: CASSPAGTGAAQYF.

This rearrangement joins TRBV6-4 to TRBJ2-1, with TRBD2 matching over 9 bases. Trimming at V came to 7 bases and at J to 10 bases, leaving 8 bases not matched to a gene. This CDR3 has 13 amino acids. Germline V CDR1 and CDR2: MRHNA, SNTAGT. The CDR3 DNA sequence: TGTGCCAGCAACCCTAGCGGGGTAGGGGAGCAGTTCTTC. This codes for CASNPSGVGEQFF.

The chain carries TRBV7-9 and TRBJ2-3, with a possible D match to TRBD1 (6 bases). There are 16 residues in the CDR3. In germline, CDR1 is SEHNR, CDR2 FQNEAQ (reference sequence). Trimming pared 5 bases from V and 3 bases from J, leaving 18 bases between. The CDR3 is CASSPRQVEGTDTQYF. CDR3 DNA sequence: TGTGCCAGCAGCCCCAGACAGGTCGAGGGAACAGATACGCAGTATTTT.

The chain carries TRBV11-2 and TRBJ2-1; 12 bases fit TRBD2. Per germline, CDR1 SGHAT and CDR2 FQNNGV. This CDR3 is built from 16 residues. With V trimmed by 6 bases and J by 2 bases, 5 bases remained unmatched. This CDR3 reads CASRPWTSGAYNEQFF. DNA for the CDR3: TGTGCCAGCAGGCCCTGGACTAGCGGGGCCTACAATGAGCAGTTCTTC.

The chain combines TRBV5-1 with TRBJ2-2; 7 positions match TRBD1. The CDR3 is 17 amino acids. Germline trimming cut 0 bases from V and 4 bases from J; bases unmatched to any gene: 9. The germline CDR1 and CDR2 sequences are SGHRS and YFSETQ. The CDR3 loop reads CASSLAVTGSSTGELFF. The DNA for the CDR3 is TGCGCCAGCAGCTTGGCCGTGACAGGGAGTTCCACCGGGGAGCTGTTTTTT.

This chain uses TRBV4-1 with TRBJ2-3; D may be TRBD2 (6 bases). CDR1 MGHRA and CDR2 YSYEKL come from the germline V gene. The CDR3 runs 13 residues. V was cut by 1 base and J by 9 bases, with 11 bases left in between. The CDR3 region is CASSQGRGETQYF. The DNA for the CDR3 is TGCGCCAGCAGCCAAGGGAGGGGCGAAACGCAGTATTTT.

The chain combines TRBV2 with TRBJ2-2; tentatively, D is TRBD2 (6 bases). This CDR3 has 14 amino acids. The germline V gene encodes CDR1 SNHLY and CDR2 FYNNEI. V lost 8 bases and J lost 5, with 15 bases in between. The CDR3 is CASQPGLKTGELFF. Here the CDR3 DNA reads TGTGCCAGCCAACCGGGACTCAAGACCGGGGAGCTGTTTTTT. Full variable domain (rest looked up from reference TRBV2 and TRBJ2-2): EPEVTQTPSHQVTQMGQEVILRCVPISNHLYFYWYRQILGQKVEFLVSFYNNEISEKSEIFDDQFSVERPDGSNFTLKIRSTKLEDSAMYFCASQPGLKTGELFFGEGSRLTVL.

This clone was detected only once. The rearrangement joins TRBV9 to TRBJ2-1, with 8 bases aligning to TRBD2. In germline, CDR1 is SGDLS, CDR2 YYNGEE. The trim removed 2 bases at V and 5 bases at J, leaving 3 bases unmatched. The CDR3 is 14 amino acids. CDR3 residues: CASSVSSGNNEQFF. The CDR3 DNA reads TGTGCCAGCAGCGTGAGTAGCGGGAACAATGAGCAGTTCTTC.

Written as DNA, the CDR3 is TGTGCCAGCAGTTACCCTGGACAGGTCGCCACAGATACGCAGTATTTT. Translated: CASSYPGQVATDTQYF. The rearrangement uses TRBV6-6 and TRBJ2-3; 7 bases match TRBD1. Germline CDR1 reads MNHNY; CDR2 reads SVGAGI (reference sequence). This CDR3 spans 16 amino acids. Unmatched junction bases numbered 7, after V lost 2 bases and J lost 2 bases.

This clone was seen once. The V gene is TRBV6-5, the J gene TRBJ2-4; the D gene is possibly TRBD2 (7 bases). The germline V gene encodes CDR1 MNHEY and CDR2 SVGAGI. The CDR3 contains 16 residues. Trimming shortened V by 8 bases and J by 3 bases, and 20 bases separated the two germline ends. CDR3 region: CASRSGGEGDKNIQYF. DNA of the CDR3: TGTGCCAGCCGTTCGGGGGGCGAGGGGGACAAAAACATTCAGTACTTC.

V is TRBV19 and J is TRBJ2-1, with 7 nucleotides matching TRBD2. Germline loops: CDR1 LNHDA, CDR2 SQIVND (reference sequence). Trimming at V came to 7 bases and at J to 0 bases, leaving 9 bases not matched to a gene. The CDR3 is 16 amino acids. The CDR3 is CASNPLGRSSYNEQFF. The CDR3, as DNA: TGTGCCAGTAATCCTCTCGGGAGGAGCTCCTACAATGAGCAGTTCTTC. Complete variable domain (other parts from reference TRBV19 and TRBJ2-1): DGGITQSPKYLFRKEGQNVTLSCEQNLNHDAMYWYRQDPGQGLRLIYYSQIVNDFQKGDIAEGYSVSREKKESFPLTVTSAQKNPTAFYLCASNPLGRSSYNEQFFGPGTRLTVL.